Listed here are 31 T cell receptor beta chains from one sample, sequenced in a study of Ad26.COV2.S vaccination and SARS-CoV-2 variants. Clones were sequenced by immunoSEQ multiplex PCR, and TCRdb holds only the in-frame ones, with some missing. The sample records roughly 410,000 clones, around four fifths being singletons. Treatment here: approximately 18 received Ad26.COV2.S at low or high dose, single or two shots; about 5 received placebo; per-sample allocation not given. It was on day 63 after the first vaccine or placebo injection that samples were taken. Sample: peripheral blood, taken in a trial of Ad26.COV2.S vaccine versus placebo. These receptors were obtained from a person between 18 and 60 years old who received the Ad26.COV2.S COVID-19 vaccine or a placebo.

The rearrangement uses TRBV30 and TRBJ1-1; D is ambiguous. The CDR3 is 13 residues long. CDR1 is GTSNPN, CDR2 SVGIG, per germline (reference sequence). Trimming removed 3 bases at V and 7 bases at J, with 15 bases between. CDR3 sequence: CAWSSRGYHEAFF. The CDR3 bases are TGTGCCTGGAGCTCTAGAGGATATCATGAAGCTTTCTTT.

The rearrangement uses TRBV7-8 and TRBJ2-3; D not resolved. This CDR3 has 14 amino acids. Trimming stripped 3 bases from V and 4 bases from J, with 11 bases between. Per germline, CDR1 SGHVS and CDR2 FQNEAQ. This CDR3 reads CASSLGRVADTQYF. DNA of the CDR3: TGTGCCAGCAGCTTGGGAAGGGTGGCAGATACGCAGTATTTT.

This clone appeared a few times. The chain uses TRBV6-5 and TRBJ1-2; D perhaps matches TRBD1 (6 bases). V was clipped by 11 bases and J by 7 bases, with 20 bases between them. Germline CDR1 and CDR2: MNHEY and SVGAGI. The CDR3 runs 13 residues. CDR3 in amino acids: CAAQRQVIRGYTF. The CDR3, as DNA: TGTGCCGCCCAGAGACAGGTTATCCGTGGCTACACCTTC.

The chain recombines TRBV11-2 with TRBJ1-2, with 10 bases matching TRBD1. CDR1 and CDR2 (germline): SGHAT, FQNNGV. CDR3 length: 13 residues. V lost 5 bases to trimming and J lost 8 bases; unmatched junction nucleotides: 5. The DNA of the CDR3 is TGTGCCAGCAGCGCGGGACAGGGGAAAGGCTACACCTTC. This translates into CASSAGQGKGYTF.

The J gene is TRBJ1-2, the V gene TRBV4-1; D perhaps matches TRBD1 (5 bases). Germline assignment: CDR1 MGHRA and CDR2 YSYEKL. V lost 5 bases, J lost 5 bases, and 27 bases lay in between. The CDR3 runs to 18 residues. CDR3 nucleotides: TGCGCCAGCAGCTCCCTAGGGGTTTACGGCGAGCATTTATATGGCTACACCTTC. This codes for CASSSLGVYGEHLYGYTF.

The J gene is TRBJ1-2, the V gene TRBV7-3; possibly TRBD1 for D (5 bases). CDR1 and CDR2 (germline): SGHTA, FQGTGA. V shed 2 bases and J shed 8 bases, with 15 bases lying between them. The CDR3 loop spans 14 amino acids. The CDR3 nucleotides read TGTGCCAGCAGCTTACCGGGGGGAGAAGAGGGCTACACCTTC. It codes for CASSLPGGEEGYTF.

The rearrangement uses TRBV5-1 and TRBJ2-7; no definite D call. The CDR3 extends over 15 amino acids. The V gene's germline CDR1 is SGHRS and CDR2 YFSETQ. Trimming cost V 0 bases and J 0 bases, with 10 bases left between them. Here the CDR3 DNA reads TGCGCCAGCAGCTTGGGGCACGCGGTCTCCTACGAGCAGTACTTC. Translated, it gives CASSLGHAVSYEQYF.

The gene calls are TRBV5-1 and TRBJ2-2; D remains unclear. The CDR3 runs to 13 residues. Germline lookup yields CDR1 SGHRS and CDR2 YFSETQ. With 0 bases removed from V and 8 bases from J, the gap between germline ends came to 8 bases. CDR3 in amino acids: CASSLAPRGELFF. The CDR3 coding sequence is TGCGCCAGCAGCTTGGCCCCCCGTGGGGAGCTGTTTTTT. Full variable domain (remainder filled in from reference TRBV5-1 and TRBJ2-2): KAGVTQTPRYLIKTRGQQVTLSCSPISGHRSVSWYQQTPGQGLQFLFEYFSETQRNKGNFPGRFSGRQFSNSRSEMNVSTLELGDSALYLCASSLAPRGELFFGEGSRLTVL.

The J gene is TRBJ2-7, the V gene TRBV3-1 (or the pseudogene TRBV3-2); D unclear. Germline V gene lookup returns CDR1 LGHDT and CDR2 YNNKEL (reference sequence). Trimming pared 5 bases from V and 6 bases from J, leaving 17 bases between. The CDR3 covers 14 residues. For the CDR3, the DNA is TGTGCCAGCAGCTTCTACACCCGCCTGGCCGAGCAGTACTTC. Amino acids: CASSFYTRLAEQYF.

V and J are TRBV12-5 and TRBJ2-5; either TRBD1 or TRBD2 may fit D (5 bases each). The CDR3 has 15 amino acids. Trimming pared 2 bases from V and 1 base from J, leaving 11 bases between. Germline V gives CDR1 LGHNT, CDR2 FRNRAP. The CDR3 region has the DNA TGTGCTAGTGGTTTGACCCCAGGGAGCCAAGAGACCCAGTACTTC. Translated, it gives CASGLTPGSQETQYF. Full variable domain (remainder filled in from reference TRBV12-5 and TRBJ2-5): DARVTQTPRHKVTEMGQEVTMRCQPILGHNTVFWYRQTMMQGLELLAYFRNRAPLDDSGMPKDRFSAEMPDATLATLKIQPSEPRDSAVYFCASGLTPGSQETQYFGPGTRLLVL.

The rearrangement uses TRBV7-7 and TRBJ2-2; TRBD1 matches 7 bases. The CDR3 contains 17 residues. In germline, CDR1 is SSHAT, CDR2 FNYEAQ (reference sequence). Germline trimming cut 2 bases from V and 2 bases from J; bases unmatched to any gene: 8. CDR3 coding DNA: TGTGCCAGCAGCTTAACCAGACAGGGCCTTAACACCGGGGAGCTGTTTTTT. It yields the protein CASSLTRQGLNTGELFF.

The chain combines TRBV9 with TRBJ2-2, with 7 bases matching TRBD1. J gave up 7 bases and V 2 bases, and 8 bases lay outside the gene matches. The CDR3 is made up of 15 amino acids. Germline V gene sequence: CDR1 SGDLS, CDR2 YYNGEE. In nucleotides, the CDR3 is TGTGCCAGCAGCGTCGGCGGACAGGTTTACGGGGAGCTGTTTTTT. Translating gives CASSVGGQVYGELFF.

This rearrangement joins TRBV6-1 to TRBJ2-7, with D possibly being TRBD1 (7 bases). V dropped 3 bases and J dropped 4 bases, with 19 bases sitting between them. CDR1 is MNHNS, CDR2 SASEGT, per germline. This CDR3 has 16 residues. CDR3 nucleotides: TGTGCCAGCAGTGAGGACCGCGGGACAGCGACTTACGAGCAGTACTTC. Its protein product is CASSEDRGTATYEQYF.

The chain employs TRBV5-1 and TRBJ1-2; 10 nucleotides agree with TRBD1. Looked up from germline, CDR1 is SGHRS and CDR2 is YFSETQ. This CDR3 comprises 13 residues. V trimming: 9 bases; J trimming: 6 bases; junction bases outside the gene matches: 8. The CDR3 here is CATRPGQGDGYTF. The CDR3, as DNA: TGCGCCACTCGCCCCGGACAGGGGGATGGCTACACCTTC.

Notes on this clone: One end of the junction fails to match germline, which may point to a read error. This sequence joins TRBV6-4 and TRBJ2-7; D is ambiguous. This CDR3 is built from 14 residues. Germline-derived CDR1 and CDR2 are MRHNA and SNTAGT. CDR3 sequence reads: CASSDSKPRAPNHF. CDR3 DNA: TGTGCCAGCAGTGACTCGAAGCCCCGGGCCCCCAACCACTTC.

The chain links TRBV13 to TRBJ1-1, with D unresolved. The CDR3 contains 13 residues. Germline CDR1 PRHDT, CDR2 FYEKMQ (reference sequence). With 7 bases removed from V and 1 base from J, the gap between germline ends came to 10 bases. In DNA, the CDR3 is TGTGCCAGCATCCCGGAGGGGAACACTGAAGCTTTCTTT. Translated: CASIPEGNTEAFF.

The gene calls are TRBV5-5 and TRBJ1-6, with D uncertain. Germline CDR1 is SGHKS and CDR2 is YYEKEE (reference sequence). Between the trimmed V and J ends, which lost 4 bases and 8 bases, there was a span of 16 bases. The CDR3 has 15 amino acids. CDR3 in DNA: TGTGCCAGCAGCCTAGCAACGGTCCCTTATTCACCCCTCCACTTT. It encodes CASSLATVPYSPLHF.

The CDR3: CASRGDTYTGELFF. The CDR3 coding sequence is TGTGCCAGCAGGGGGGACACCTACACCGGGGAGCTGTTTTTT. This rearrangement joins TRBV7-9 to TRBJ2-2; possible D gene TRBD1, 6 bases. The CDR3 is made up of 14 amino acids. In germline, CDR1 is SEHNR, CDR2 FQNEAQ (reference sequence). V lost 6 bases to trimming and J lost 3 bases, with 11 bases between them.

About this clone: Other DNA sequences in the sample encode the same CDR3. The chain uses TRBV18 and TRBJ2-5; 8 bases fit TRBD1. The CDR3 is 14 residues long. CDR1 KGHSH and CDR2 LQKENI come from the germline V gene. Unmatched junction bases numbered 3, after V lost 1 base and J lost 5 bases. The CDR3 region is CASSPRTGRETQYF. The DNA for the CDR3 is TGTGCCAGCTCACCACGGACAGGGAGGGAGACCCAGTACTTC.

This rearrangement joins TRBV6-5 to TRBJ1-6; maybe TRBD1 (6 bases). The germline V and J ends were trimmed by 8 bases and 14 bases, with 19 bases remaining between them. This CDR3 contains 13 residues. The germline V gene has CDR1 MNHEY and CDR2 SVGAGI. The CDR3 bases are TGTGCCAGCCGGAAAGGCCAGGGGTTATCCCTCCACTTT. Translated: CASRKGQGLSLHF.

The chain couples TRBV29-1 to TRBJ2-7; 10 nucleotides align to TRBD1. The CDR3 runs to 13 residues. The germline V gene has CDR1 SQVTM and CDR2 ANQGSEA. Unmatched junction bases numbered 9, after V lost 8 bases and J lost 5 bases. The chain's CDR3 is CSFRRDRGNEQYF. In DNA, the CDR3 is TGCAGCTTTAGACGGGACAGGGGTAACGAGCAGTACTTC.

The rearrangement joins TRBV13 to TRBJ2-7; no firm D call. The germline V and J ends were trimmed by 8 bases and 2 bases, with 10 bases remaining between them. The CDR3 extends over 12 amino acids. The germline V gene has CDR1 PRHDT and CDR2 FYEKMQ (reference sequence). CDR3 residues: CASYQDAYEQYF. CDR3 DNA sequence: TGTGCCAGCTACCAGGACGCCTACGAGCAGTACTTC.

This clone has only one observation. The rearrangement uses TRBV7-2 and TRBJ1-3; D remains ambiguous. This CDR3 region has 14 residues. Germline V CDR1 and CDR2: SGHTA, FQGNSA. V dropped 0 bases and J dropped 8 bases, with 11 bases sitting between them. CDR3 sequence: CASSLAARGDTIYF. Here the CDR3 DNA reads TGTGCCAGCAGCTTAGCAGCCCGCGGGGACACCATATATTTT.

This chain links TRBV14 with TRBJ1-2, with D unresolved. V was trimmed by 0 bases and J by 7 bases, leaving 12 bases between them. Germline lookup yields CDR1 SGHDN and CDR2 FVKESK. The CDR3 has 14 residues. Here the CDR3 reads CASSQETWGFGYTF. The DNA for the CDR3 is TGTGCCAGCAGCCAAGAGACGTGGGGATTTGGCTACACCTTC.

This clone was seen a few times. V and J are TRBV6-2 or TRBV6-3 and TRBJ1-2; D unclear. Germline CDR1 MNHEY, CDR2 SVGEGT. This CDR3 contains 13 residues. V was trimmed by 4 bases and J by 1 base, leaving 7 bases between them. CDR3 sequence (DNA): TGTGCCAGCAGTTTTCTAAATAACTATGGCTACACCTTC. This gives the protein CASSFLNNYGYTF.

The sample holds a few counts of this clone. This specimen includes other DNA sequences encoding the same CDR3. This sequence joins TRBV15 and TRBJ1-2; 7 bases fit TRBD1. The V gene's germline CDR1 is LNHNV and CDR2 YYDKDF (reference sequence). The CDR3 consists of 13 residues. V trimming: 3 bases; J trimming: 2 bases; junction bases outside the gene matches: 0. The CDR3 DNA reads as TGTGCCACCAGCAGGGGACAGAACTATGGCTACACCTTC. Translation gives CATSRGQNYGYTF.

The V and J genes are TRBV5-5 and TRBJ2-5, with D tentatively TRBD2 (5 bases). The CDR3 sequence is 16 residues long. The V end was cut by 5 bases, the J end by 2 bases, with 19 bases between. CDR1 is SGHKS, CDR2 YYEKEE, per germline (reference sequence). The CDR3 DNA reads TGTGCCAGCAGTCTAGCTGGCCGGGCCGGACAAGAGACCCAGTACTTC. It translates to CASSLAGRAGQETQYF.

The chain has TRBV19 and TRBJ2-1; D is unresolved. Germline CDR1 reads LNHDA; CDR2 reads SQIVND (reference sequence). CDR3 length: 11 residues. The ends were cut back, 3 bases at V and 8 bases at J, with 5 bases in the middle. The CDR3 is CASSIADEQFF. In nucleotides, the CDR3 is TGTGCCAGTAGTATCGCCGATGAGCAGTTCTTC.

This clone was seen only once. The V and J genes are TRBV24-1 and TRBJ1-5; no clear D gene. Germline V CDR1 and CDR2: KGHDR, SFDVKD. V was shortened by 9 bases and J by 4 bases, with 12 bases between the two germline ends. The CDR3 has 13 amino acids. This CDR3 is CATSKAYNQPQHF. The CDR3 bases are TGTGCCACCTCGAAGGCCTATAATCAGCCCCAGCATTTT.

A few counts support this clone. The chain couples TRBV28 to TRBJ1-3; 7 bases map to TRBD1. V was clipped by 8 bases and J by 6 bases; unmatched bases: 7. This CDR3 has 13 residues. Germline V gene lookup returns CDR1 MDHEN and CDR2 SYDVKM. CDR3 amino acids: CASVGTVENTIYF. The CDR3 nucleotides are TGTGCCAGCGTTGGGACAGTGGAAAACACCATATATTTT.

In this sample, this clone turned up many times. The CDR3 bases are TGTGCCAGCTCACCGTCCTTGGGGACCTTGGGGACTGAAGCTTTCTTT. Translation: CASSPSLGTLGTEAFF. This chain uses TRBV18 with TRBJ1-1, with TRBD1 as a possible D gene (5 bases). The germline V gene has CDR1 KGHSH and CDR2 LQKENI. The CDR3 is 16 residues long. Trimming removed 3 bases at V and 5 bases at J, with 19 bases between.